Listed below are T cell receptor beta chains from one sample, sequenced in a study of radiotherapy plus CTLA-4 blockade in lung cancer. Sequencing used immunoSEQ multiplex PCR; TCRdb keeps in-frame clones, though not all of them. Counted here are roughly 90,000 clones, roughly 80% occurring once; the ten biggest clones make up about a quarter. The material sequenced was peripheral blood, taken from a patient treated with radiotherapy plus ipilimumab. The origin of the receptors is a human donor with non-small cell lung cancer that progressed on radiotherapy plus ipilimumab. The CDR3 runs from the conserved cysteine through the conserved F or W. Each record gives: D gene, J gene, V gene, clone size, CDR3 protein, CDR3 DNA. A D gene is named only where the DNA matches it firmly. Expanded clones get a size class; other rows say once, few or many, or leave the size out.

TRBD1	TRBJ1-5	TRBV23-1	.	CASSLPQGKRDQPQHF	TGCGCCAGCAGTCTCCCACAGGGGAAGAGGGATCAGCCCCAGCATTTT
.	TRBJ2-6	TRBV7-8	once	CASSLNRVGANVLTF	TGTGCCAGCAGCTTAAACAGGGTTGGGGCCAACGTCCTGACTTTC
.	TRBJ1-1	TRBV19	few	CASSIDPRSLMNTEAFF	TGTGCCAGTAGTATAGATCCACGTAGCCTTATGAACACTGAAGCTTTCTTT
.	TRBJ2-5	TRBV29-1	.	CSVVEETQYF	TGCAGCGTCGTCGAAGAGACCCAGTACTTC
.	TRBJ2-5	TRBV6-4	.	CAFISWSKGRPETQYF	TGTGCCTTTATCAGCTGGAGTAAAGGACGGCCAGAGACCCAGTACTTC
.	TRBJ2-6	TRBV7-2	.	CASSLSSGANVLTF	TGTGCCAGCAGCTTAAGCTCTGGGGCCAACGTCCTGACTTTC
.	TRBJ1-2	TRBV19	.	CASSISQFIYGYTF	TGTGCCAGTAGTATCTCCCAGTTCATCTATGGCTACACCTTC
.	TRBJ2-1	TRBV27	.	CASSLSGLSSVSYNEQFF	TGTGCCAGCAGTTTATCAGGACTTTCTAGCGTCTCCTACAATGAGCAGTTCTTC
.	TRBJ1-2	TRBV6-5	.	CASSLQGDNNYGYTF	TGTGCCAGCAGCCTGCAGGGCGACAACAACTATGGCTACACCTTC
.	TRBJ1-4	TRBV2	.	CASSADQLGEKLFF	TGTGCCAGCAGCGCTGACCAACTAGGTGAAAAACTGTTTTTT
.	TRBJ1-5	TRBV5-1	.	CASSPDGRNQPQHF	TGCGCCAGCAGCCCGGACGGGCGCAATCAGCCCCAGCATTTT
TRBD1	TRBJ1-4	TRBV19	.	CASSIETGTGEKLFF	TGTGCCAGTAGTATAGAAACCGGGACAGGGGAAAAACTGTTTTTT
.	TRBJ2-1	TRBV4-2	.	CASSQDHYSEAYNEQFF	TGTGCCAGCAGCCAAGATCACTACTCGGAGGCCTACAATGAGCAGTTCTTC
TRBD2	TRBJ2-1	TRBV4-1	.	CASSPGTSGRATYNEQFF	TGCGCCAGCAGCCCAGGGACTAGCGGGAGGGCGACCTACAATGAGCAGTTCTTC
.	TRBJ1-4	TRBV2	.	CASSEYAGPEKLSF	TGTGCCAGCAGTGAATACGCAGGGCCGGAAAAACTGTCTTTT
.	TRBJ1-2	TRBV4-1	once	CASSLDGDYGYTF	TGCGCCAGCAGCCTGGACGGAGACTATGGCTACACCTTC
.	TRBJ2-1	TRBV5-1	.	CASSLEASSYNEQFF	TGCGCCAGCAGCTTGGAGGCTTCTTCCTACAATGAGCAGTTCTTC
.	TRBJ2-7	TRBV21-1	few	CASSKGTGCTHEQYF	TGTGCCAGCAGCAAAGGAACAGGTTGCACCCACGAGCAGTACTTC
.	TRBJ1-4	TRBV15	.	CATSRASREGEKLFF	TGTGCCACCAGCAGAGCTTCCAGAGAGGGGGAAAAACTGTTTTTT
.	TRBJ2-3	TRBV5-1	.	CASSELTTDTQYF	TGCGCCAGCAGCGAGCTAACCACAGATACGCAGTATTTT
TRBD1	TRBJ2-1	TRBV27	few	CASPTGWNEQFF	TGTGCCAGCCCGACAGGGTGGAATGAGCAGTTCTTC
.	TRBJ2-7	TRBV5-5	.	CASSLTGWDEQYF	TGTGCCAGCAGCTTGACAGGGTGGGACGAGCAGTACTTC
.	TRBJ2-6	TRBV5-8	.	CASSLTVSGANVLTF	TGTGCCAGCAGCTTGACGGTCTCTGGGGCCAACGTCCTGACTTTC
TRBD1	TRBJ1-2	TRBV19	.	CASSISRGQGGSVDGYTF	TGTGCCAGTAGTATTTCCCGAGGACAGGGCGGGTCAGTCGATGGCTACACCTTC
TRBD2	TRBJ2-5	TRBV5-1	.	CASSHLLAGLLETQYF	TGCGCCAGCAGCCATTTACTAGCGGGATTACTAGAGACCCAGTACTTC
.	TRBJ1-4	TRBV4-1	.	CASSQEGRGVEKLFF	TGCGCCAGCAGCCAAGAGGGAAGGGGGGTTGAAAAACTGTTTTTT
TRBD1	TRBJ2-7	TRBV13	.	CASSYGTGGPNSSYEQYF	TGTGCCAGCAGCTACGGGACAGGAGGGCCGAATAGCTCCTACGAGCAGTACTTC
TRBD2	TRBJ2-1	TRBV4-1	.	CASSQPPGLAGGGDEQFF	TGCGCCAGCAGCCAACCTCCCGGACTAGCGGGGGGTGGTGATGAGCAGTTCTTC
.	TRBJ2-7	TRBV18	.	CASSPAVSYEQYF	TGTGCCAGCTCACCGGCAGTATCCTACGAGCAGTACTTC
.	TRBJ1-1	TRBV25-1	.	CASSEGAEAFF	TGTGCCAGCAGCGAGGGGGCTGAAGCTTTCTTT
TRBD2	TRBJ2-3	TRBV5-1	.	CASSWTLAGGPSDTQYF	TGCGCCAGCAGCTGGACCCTAGCGGGAGGCCCCTCAGATACGCAGTATTTT
.	TRBJ2-1	TRBV28	.	CASSGTGRSYNEQFF	TGTGCCAGCAGCGGGACTGGCCGCTCCTACAATGAGCAGTTCTTC
.	TRBJ2-3	TRBV5-4	.	CASSLSSTDTQYF	TGTGCCAGCAGCTTGTCTTCCACAGATACGCAGTATTTT
.	TRBJ2-2	TRBV9	.	CASSVVSTGELFF	TGTGCCAGCAGCGTAGTATCAACCGGGGAGCTGTTTTTT
.	TRBJ1-1	TRBV5-1	.	CASSSLPGAAEAFF	TGCGCCAGCAGCTCCCTTCCAGGGGCGGCTGAAGCTTTCTTT
.	TRBJ2-1	TRBV28	.	CASWSSGLPNDEQFF	TGTGCCAGCTGGTCTTCGGGACTGCCTAACGATGAGCAGTTCTTC
.	TRBJ1-1	TRBV5-4	.	CASNINGLEAFF	TGTGCCAGCAATATTAATGGCCTTGAAGCTTTCTTT
.	TRBJ1-4	TRBV6-5	.	CASSSIGGEKLFF	TGTGCCAGCAGTTCGATCGGGGGTGAAAAACTGTTTTTT